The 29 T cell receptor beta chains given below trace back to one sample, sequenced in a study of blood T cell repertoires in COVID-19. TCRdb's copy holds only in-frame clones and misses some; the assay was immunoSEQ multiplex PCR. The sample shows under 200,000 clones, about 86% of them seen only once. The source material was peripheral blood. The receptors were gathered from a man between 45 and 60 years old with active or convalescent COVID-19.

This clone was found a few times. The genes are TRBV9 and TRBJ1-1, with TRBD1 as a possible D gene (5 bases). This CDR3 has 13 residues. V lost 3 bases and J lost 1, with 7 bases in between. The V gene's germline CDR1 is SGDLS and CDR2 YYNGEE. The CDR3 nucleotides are TGTGCCAGCAGCGGCGACAGGAACACTGAAGCTTTCTTT. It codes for CASSGDRNTEAFF.

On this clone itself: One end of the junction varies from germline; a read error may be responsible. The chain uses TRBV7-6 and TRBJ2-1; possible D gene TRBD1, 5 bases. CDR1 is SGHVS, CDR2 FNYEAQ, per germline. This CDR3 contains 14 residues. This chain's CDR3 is CASSLGGGVEERFF. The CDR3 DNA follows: TGTGCCAGCAGCTTAGGGGGCGGCGTGGAAGAGCGGTTCTTC. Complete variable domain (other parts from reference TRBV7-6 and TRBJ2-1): GAGVSQSPRYKVTKRGQDVALRCDPISGHVSLYWYRQALGQGPEFLTYFNYEAQQDKSGLPNDRFSAERPEGSISTLTIQRTEQRDSAMYRCASSLGGGVEERFFGPGTRLTVL.

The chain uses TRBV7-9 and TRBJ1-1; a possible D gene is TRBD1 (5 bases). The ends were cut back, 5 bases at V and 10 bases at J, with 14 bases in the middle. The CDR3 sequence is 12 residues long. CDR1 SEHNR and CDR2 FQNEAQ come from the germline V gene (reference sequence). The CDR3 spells CASSLRESGAFF. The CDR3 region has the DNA TGTGCCAGCAGCCTCAGGGAATCGGGAGCTTTCTTT. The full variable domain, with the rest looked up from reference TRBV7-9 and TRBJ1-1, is DTGVSQNPRHKITKRGQNVTFRCDPISEHNRLYWYRQTLGQGPEFLTYFQNEAQLEKSRLLSDRFSAERPKGSFSTLEIQRTEQGDSAMYLCASSLRESGAFFGQGTRLTVV.

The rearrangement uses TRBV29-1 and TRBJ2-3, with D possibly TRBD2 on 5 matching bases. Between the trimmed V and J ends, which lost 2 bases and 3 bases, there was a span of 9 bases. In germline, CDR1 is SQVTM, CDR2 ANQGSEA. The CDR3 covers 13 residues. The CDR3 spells CSVERERTDTQYF. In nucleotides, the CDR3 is TGCAGCGTTGAACGGGAAAGGACAGATACGCAGTATTTT.

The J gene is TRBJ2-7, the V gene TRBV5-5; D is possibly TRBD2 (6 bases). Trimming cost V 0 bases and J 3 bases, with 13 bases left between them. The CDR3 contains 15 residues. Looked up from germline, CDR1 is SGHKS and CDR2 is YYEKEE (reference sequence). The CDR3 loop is CASSLAGLAHYEQYF. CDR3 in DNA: TGTGCCAGCAGCTTGGCCGGGCTAGCGCACTACGAGCAGTACTTC. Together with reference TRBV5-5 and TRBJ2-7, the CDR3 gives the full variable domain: DAGVTQSPTHLIKTRGQQVTLRCSPISGHKSVSWYQQVLGQGPQFIFQYYEKEERGRGNFPDRFSARQFPNYSSELNVNALLLGDSALYLCASSLAGLAHYEQYFGPGTRLTVT.

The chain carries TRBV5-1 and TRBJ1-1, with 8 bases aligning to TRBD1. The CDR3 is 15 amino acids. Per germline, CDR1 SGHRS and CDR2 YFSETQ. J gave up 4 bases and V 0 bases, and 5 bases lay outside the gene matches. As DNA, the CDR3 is TGCGCCAGCAGCTTGGTGGCAGGGGGCACCACTGAAGCTTTCTTT. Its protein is CASSLVAGGTTEAFF.

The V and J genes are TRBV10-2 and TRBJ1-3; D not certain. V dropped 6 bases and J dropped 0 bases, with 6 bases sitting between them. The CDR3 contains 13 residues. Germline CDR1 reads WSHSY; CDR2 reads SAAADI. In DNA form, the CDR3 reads TGCGCCAGCAGCCGGGACTCTGGAAACACCATATATTTT. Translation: CASSRDSGNTIYF.

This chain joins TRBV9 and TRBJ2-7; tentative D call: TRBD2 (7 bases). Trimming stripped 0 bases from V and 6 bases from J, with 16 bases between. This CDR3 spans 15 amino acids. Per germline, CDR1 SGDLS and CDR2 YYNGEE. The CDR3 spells CASSVEWGGPREQYF. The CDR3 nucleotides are TGTGCCAGCAGCGTAGAGTGGGGGGGCCCTCGCGAGCAGTACTTC.

The CDR3, as DNA: TGTGCTAGTGGAATAGCGGGTCTCTCCTACAATGAGCAGTTCTTC. Its protein product is CASGIAGLSYNEQFF. This chain joins TRBV12-5 and TRBJ2-1; 7 bases line up with TRBD2. CDR1 LGHNT and CDR2 FRNRAP come from the germline V gene. The V and J ends lost 6 bases and 0 bases, in that order; junction bases with no gene match: 5. There are 15 residues in the CDR3.

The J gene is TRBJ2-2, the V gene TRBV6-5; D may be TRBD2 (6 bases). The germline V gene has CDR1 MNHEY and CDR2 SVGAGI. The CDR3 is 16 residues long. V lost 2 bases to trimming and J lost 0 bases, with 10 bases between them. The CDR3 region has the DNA TGTGCCAGCAGTTACCGAGTAGCGGCGAACACCGGGGAGCTGTTTTTT. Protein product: CASSYRVAANTGELFF.

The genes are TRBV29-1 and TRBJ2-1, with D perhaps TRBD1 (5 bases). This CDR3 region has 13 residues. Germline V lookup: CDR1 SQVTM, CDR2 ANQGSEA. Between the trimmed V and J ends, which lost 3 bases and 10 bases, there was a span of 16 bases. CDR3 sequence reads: CSVDMQGYGEQFF. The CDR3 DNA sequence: TGCAGCGTTGATATGCAGGGATACGGGGAGCAGTTCTTC.

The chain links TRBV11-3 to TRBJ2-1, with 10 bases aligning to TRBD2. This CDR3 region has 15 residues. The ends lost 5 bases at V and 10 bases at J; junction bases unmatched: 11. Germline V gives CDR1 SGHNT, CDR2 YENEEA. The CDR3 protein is CASSESGRAGREQFF. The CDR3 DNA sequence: TGTGCCAGCAGCGAAAGCGGGAGGGCCGGCCGAGAGCAGTTCTTC.

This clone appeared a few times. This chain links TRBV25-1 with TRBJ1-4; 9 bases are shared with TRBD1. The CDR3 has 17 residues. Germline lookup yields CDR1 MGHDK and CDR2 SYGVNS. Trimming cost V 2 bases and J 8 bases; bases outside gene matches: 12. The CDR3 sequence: CASSEGDRASKGEKLFF. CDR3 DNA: TGTGCCAGCAGTGAAGGGGACAGGGCCTCTAAGGGGGAAAAACTGTTTTTT. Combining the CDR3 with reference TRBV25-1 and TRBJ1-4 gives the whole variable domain EADIYQTPRYLVIGTGKKITLECSQTMGHDKMYWYQQDPGMELHLIHYSYGVNSTEKGDLSSESTVSRIRTEHFPLTLESARPSHTSQYLCASSEGDRASKGEKLFFGSGTQLSVL.

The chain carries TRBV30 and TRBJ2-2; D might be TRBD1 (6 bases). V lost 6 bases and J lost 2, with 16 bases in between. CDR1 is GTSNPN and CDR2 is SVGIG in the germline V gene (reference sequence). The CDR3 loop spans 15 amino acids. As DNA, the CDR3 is TGTGCCTGTACCGGGACATACATTAACACCGGGGAGCTGTTTTTT. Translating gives CACTGTYINTGELFF.

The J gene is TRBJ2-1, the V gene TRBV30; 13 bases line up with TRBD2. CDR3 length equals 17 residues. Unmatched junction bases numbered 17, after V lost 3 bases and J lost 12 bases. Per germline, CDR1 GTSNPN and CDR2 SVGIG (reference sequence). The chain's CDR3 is CAWSFYRTSGSQAGQFF. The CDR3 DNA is TGTGCCTGGAGCTTCTATCGGACTAGCGGGAGTCAGGCTGGGCAGTTCTTC.

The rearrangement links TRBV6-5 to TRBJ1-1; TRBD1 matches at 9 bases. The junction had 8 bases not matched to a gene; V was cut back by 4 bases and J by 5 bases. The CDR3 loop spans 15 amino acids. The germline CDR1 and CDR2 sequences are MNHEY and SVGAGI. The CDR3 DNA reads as TGTGCCAGCAGTTCCAGAACAGGGGGCTGGACTGAAGCTTTCTTT. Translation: CASSSRTGGWTEAFF.

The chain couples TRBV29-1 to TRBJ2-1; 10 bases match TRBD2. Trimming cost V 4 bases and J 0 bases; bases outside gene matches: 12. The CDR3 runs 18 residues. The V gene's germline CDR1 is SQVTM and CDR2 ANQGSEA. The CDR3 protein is CSVGGTSETISSYNEQFF. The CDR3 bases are TGCAGCGTTGGTGGGACTAGCGAGACCATTAGCTCCTACAATGAGCAGTTCTTC.

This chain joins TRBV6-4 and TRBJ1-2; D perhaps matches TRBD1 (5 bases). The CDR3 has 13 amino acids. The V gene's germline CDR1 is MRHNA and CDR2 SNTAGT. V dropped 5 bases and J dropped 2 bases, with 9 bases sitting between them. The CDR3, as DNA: TGTGCCAGCAGTTTTGACAGAAACTATGGCTACACCTTC. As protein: CASSFDRNYGYTF.

The CDR3 region is CASRPLGKSYNEQFF. The DNA for the CDR3 is TGTGCCAGCAGGCCCCTCGGTAAGTCCTACAATGAGCAGTTCTTC. The J gene is TRBJ2-1, the V gene TRBV6-5, with D uncertain. CDR3 length equals 15 residues. Germline V gene data show CDR1 as MNHEY and CDR2 as SVGAGI. Trimming took off 6 bases at V and 1 base at J, with 13 bases between the two ends.

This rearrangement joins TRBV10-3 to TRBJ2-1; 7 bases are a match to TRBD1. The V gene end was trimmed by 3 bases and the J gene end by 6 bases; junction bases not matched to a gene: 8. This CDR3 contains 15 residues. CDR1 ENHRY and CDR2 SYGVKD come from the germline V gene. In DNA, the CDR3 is TGTGCCATCAGTGAACAAGGGGGCGCCTCCAATGAGCAGTTCTTC. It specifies CAISEQGGASNEQFF.

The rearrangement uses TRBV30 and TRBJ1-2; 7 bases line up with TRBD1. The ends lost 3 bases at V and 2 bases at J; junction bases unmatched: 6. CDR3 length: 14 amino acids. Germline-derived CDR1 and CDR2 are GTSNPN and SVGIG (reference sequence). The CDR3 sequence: CAWSETGKNYGYTF. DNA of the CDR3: TGTGCCTGGAGCGAGACAGGGAAAAACTATGGCTACACCTTC.

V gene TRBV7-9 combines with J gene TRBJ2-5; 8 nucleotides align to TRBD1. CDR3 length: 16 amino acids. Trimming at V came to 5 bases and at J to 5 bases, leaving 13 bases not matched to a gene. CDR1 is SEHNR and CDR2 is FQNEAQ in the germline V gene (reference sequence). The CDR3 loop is CASSDPRGRIRETQYF. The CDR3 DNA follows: TGTGCCAGCAGCGATCCCAGGGGGCGTATTAGGGAGACCCAGTACTTC. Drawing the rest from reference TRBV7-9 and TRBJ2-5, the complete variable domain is DTGVSQNPRHKITKRGQNVTFRCDPISEHNRLYWYRQTLGQGPEFLTYFQNEAQLEKSRLLSDRFSAERPKGSFSTLEIQRTEQGDSAMYLCASSDPRGRIRETQYFGPGTRLLVL.

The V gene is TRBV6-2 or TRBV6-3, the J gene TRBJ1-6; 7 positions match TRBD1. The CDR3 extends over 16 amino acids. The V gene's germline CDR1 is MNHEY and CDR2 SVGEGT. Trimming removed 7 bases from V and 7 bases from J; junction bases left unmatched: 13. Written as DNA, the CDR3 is TGTGCCAGCAACCCGCAGGGGGAAGGCCCCAATTCACCCCTCCACTTT. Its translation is CASNPQGEGPNSPLHF.

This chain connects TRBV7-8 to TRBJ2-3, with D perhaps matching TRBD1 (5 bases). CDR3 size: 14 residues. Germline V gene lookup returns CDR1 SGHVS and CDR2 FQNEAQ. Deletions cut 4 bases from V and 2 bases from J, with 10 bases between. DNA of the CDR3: TGTGCCAGCAGCTCAGGGTCAGCCACAGATACGCAGTATTTT. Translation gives CASSSGSATDTQYF.

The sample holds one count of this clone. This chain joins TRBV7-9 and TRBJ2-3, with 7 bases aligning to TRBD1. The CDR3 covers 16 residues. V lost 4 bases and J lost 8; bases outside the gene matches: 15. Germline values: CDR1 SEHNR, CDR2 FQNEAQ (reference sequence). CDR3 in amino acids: CASSSHQQGLECTQYF. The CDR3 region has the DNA TGTGCCAGCAGCTCCCATCAACAGGGGTTAGAATGTACGCAGTATTTT.

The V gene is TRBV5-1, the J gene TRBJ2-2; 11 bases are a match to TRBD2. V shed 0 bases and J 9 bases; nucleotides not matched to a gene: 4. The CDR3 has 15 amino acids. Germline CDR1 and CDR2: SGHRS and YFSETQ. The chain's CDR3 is CASSLGLAGGRELFF. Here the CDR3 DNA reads TGCGCCAGCAGCTTGGGTCTAGCGGGAGGACGGGAGCTGTTTTTT.

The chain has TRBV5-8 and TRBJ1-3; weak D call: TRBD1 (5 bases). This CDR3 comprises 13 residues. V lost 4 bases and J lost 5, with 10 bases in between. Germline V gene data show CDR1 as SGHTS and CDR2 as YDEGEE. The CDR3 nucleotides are TGTGCCAGCAGCCCAGGGAGGCGAAACACCATATATTTT. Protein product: CASSPGRRNTIYF.

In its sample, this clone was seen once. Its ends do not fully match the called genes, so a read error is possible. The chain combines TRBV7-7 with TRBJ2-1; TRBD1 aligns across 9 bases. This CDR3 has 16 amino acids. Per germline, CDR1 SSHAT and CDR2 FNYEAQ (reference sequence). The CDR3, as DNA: TGTGCTAGCAGCTTAGAGCCTGGGACAGGGAGAAATGAGCAGTTCTTC. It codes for CASSLEPGTGRNEQFF. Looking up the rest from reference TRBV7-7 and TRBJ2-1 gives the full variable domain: GAGVSQSPRYKVTKRGQDVTLRCDPISSHATLYWYQQALGQGPEFLTYFNYEAQPDKSGLPSDRFSAERPEGSISTLTIQRTEQRDSAMYRCASSLEPGTGRNEQFFGPGTRLTVL.

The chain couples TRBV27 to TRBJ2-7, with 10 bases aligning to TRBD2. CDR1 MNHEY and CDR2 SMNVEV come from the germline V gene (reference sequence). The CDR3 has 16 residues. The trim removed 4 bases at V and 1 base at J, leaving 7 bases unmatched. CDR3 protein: CASSSGLASRSYEQYF. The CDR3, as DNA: TGTGCCAGCAGTTCGGGACTAGCGTCGAGATCCTACGAGCAGTACTTC.